The 9 T cell receptor beta chains in this list originate from one sample, sequenced in a study of somatic mutations in cytotoxic T cells in rheumatoid arthritis. Clones were sequenced by immunoSEQ multiplex PCR, and TCRdb holds only the in-frame ones, with some missing. Here the sample spans roughly 3,900 clones, roughly 92% being singletons. The specimen was CD8+ T cells sorted from blood. The receptor source for this set is an older woman with rheumatoid arthritis.

The V gene is TRBV5-6, the J gene TRBJ2-7; 8 positions agree with TRBD2. Germline CDR1 reads SGHDT; CDR2 reads YYEEEE. This CDR3 comprises 16 residues. With V trimmed by 1 base and J by 3 bases, 9 bases remained unmatched. The CDR3 here is CASSLRGGHSLYEQYF. The CDR3 region has the DNA TGTGCCAGCAGCTTGCGGGGGGGCCATTCCCTCTACGAGCAGTACTTC.

The chain recombines TRBV5-1 with TRBJ2-2; the match to TRBD1 covers 11 bases. Germline CDR1 is SGHRS and CDR2 is YFSETQ. V shed 4 bases and J 5 bases; nucleotides not matched to a gene: 13. This CDR3 is 18 amino acids long. The CDR3 DNA sequence: TGCGCCAGCAGCATACCCGGACAGGGGGCGCGGTGGACCGGGGAGCTGTTTTTT. The encoded protein is CASSIPGQGARWTGELFF.

The rearrangement links TRBV4-1 to TRBJ1-2; D unclear. V lost 1 base and J 1 base, leaving 7 bases between the germline ends. CDR3 length: 14 amino acids. Germline lookup yields CDR1 MGHRA and CDR2 YSYEKL. The CDR3 coding sequence is TGCGCCAGCAGCCAAGCGAACGGTAACTATGGCTACACCTTC. Its translation: CASSQANGNYGYTF.

This clone was counted between two and nine times. The chain couples TRBV29-1 to TRBJ1-4, with 7 nucleotides matching TRBD1. J gave up 5 bases and V 7 bases, and 4 bases lay outside the gene matches. This CDR3 contains 12 residues. Per germline, CDR1 SQVTM and CDR2 ANQGSEA. The CDR3 DNA follows: TGCAGCGGGCCGACAGGGAATGAAAAACTGTTTTTT. Its protein product is CSGPTGNEKLFF.

The V gene is TRBV9, the J gene TRBJ2-1, with TRBD2 matching 8 bases. V dropped 0 bases and J dropped 9; count of bases not matched to a gene: 8. CDR1 and CDR2 from the germline V gene are SGDLS and YYNGEE. The CDR3 is made up of 15 amino acids. The CDR3 is CASSVDAGGQGEQFF. The CDR3 nucleotides read TGTGCCAGCAGCGTAGATGCGGGAGGCCAAGGTGAGCAGTTCTTC. Full variable domain (rest looked up from reference TRBV9 and TRBJ2-1): DSGVTQTPKHLITATGQRVTLRCSPRSGDLSVYWYQQSLDQGLQFLIQYYNGEERAKGNILERFSAQQFPDLHSELNLSSLELGDSALYFCASSVDAGGQGEQFFGPGTRLTVL.

Worth noting for this clone: One end of the junction fails to match germline, which may point to a read error. The chain couples TRBV6-4 to TRBJ1-1; 8 bases fit TRBD1. The CDR3 length is 14 residues. CDR1 and CDR2 (germline): MRHNA, SNTAGT. The DNA for the CDR3 is TGTGCCAGCACCTGGGACAGGATGAACGCTGAAGCTTTCTTT. It yields the protein CASTWDRMNAEAFF.

This chain connects TRBV30 to TRBJ1-5; 8 positions match TRBD1. The germline gives CDR1 GTSNPN, CDR2 SVGIG (reference sequence). CDR3 length: 13 amino acids. The junction had 2 bases not matched to a gene; V was cut back by 0 bases and J by 7 bases. The DNA of the CDR3 is TGTGCCTGGAGTGTGGACAGGGTGCAGCCCCAGCATTTT. Its protein is CAWSVDRVQPQHF. Looking up the rest from reference TRBV30 and TRBJ1-5 gives the full variable domain: SQTIHQWPATLVQPVGSPLSLECTVEGTSNPNLYWYRQAAGRGLQLLFYSVGIGQISSEVPQNLSASRPQDRQFILSSKKLLLSDSGFYLCAWSVDRVQPQHFGDGTRLSIL.

There are a few counts of this clone. The gene calls are TRBV21-1 and TRBJ2-3; whether TRBD1, the table's D call, matches the DNA was not checked. TRBV21-1 is tagged as a pseudogene. The CDR3 has 18 amino acids. In DNA, the CDR3 is TGTGCCAGCAGCAACACCAAGACAGGGAGACGGGCCACAGATACGCAGTATTTT. Translated: CASSNTKTGRRATDTQYF.

V and J are TRBV4-1 and TRBJ2-1, with 8 bases lining up with TRBD2. The germline CDR1 and CDR2 sequences are MGHRA and YSYEKL. This CDR3 has 16 amino acids. With V trimmed by 3 bases and J by 3 bases, 7 bases remained unmatched. This chain's CDR3 is CASSHPGGGNYNEQFF. In DNA form, the CDR3 reads TGCGCCAGCAGCCACCCCGGGGGGGGGAACTACAATGAGCAGTTCTTC.